This note documents a single T cell receptor (beta chain) sequence. Its target is not known. This entry belongs to a study of beta chain features in type 1 diabetes. Expressed TCRB transcripts were sequenced after all isolated RNA was converted to cDNA. Generated by immunoSEQ multiplex PCR, the TCRdb table keeps only in-frame clones and is missing some. The table lists roughly 340,000 clones, roughly 12% of them singletons. CDR1 and CDR2 from the germline V gene are MGHRA and YSYEKL. The trim removed 0 bases at V and 7 bases at J, leaving 5 bases unmatched. The CDR3 runs to 16 residues. Study findings and constraints: Reduced insertions and increased deletions marked VDJ junctions in type 1 diabetes patients. Whether TCRB rearrangement is influenced by HLA type was left unresolved in this analysis. In every one of the four CD4+ subsets, TCRB CDR3s were moderately but significantly shorter in Type 1 diabetes patients.

The authors took one heparinised blood draw, averaging roughly 120 mL, from each donor. Central memory, naive, regulatory and stem cell-like memory CD4+ cells were sorted by CD45RO/CCR7/CD25/CD127/CD95/CD27. This sequence originates from a woman aged 18-29 years with type 1 diabetes. Sequenced: naive CD4+ T cells from blood. The J gene is TRBJ1-5, the V gene TRBV4-1; TRBD1 matches at 11 bases. CDR3 sequence: CASSQERGQGGQPQHF. CDR3 bases: TGCGCCAGCAGCCAAGAGAGGGGACAGGGGGGACAGCCCCAGCATTTT.